This is a list of T cell receptor beta chains from one sample in a study of shared clonotypes between healthy human individuals. Using immunoSEQ multiplex PCR, the repertoire was profiled, and TCRdb retains in-frame clones only, with some absent. This sample has about 2.5 million clones, with approximately 90% found just once. Sample: naive CD4+ T cells from PBMCs. These receptor sequences come from a man between 18 and 35 years old in good health. Some clones in this sample may be carry-over from other donors' samples. Both conserved end residues are part of each CDR3. Fields, in order: clone size, CDR3 length, J gene, V gene, D gene, CDR3 protein, CDR3 DNA. The D gene is left open where the match is weak. Rows may omit the clone size; those that give it use once, few, many or a size class.

>-|14|TRBJ1-2|TRBV11-1|TRBD1
CASSTRTGLDGYTF
TGTGCCAGCAGCACCCGGACAGGACTAGATGGCTACACCTTC
>-|16|TRBJ2-7|TRBV27|-
CASSLWGSSRAYEQYF
TGTGCCAGCAGTTTATGGGGGTCATCGAGGGCCTACGAGCAGTACTTC
>-|12|TRBJ1-2|TRBV19|-
CASSIQSYGYTF
TGTGCCAGTAGTATACAAAGCTATGGCTACACCTTC
>few|11|TRBJ1-1|TRBV20-1|-
CSVSGATEAFF
TGCAGTGTCTCGGGGGCCACTGAAGCTTTCTTT
>-|19|TRBJ2-7|TRBV18|TRBD2
CASSPPSGLAGGSSYEQYF
TGTGCCAGCTCACCACCCAGTGGACTAGCGGGAGGCAGCTCCTACGAGCAGTACTTC
>-|15|TRBJ2-7|TRBV5-1|-
CASSVMWEEDYEQYF
TGCGCCAGCAGCGTCATGTGGGAAGAAGACTACGAGCAGTACTTC
>-|14|TRBJ1-5|TRBV19|TRBD1
CASSVGQVNQPQHF
TGTGCCAGTAGTGTCGGACAGGTCAATCAGCCCCAGCATTTT
>once|14|TRBJ2-6|TRBV6-1|-
CATGPFSGANVLTF
TGTGCCACCGGACCGTTCTCTGGGGCCAACGTCCTGACTTTC
>-|16|TRBJ2-5|TRBV5-1|-
CASSFLIGGVGETQYF
TGCGCCAGCAGCTTTCTTATTGGGGGAGTAGGAGAGACCCAGTACTTC
>-|13|TRBJ2-1|TRBV6-5|-
CASSPGPHYEQFF
TGTGCCAGCAGCCCCGGACCTCATTATGAGCAGTTCTTC
>-|14|TRBJ1-5|TRBV10-3|-
CAISEIGPEQPQHF
TGTGCCATCAGTGAAATTGGGCCAGAGCAGCCCCAGCATTTT
>-|15|TRBJ2-3|TRBV18|-
CASSPQGTAGDTQYF
TGTGCCAGCTCACCACAGGGTACAGCGGGCGATACGCAGTATTTT
>-|14|TRBJ1-4|TRBV28|-
CASSLLGVEEKLFF
TGTGCCAGCAGTTTGTTAGGGGTTGAGGAAAAACTGTTTTTT
>-|14|TRBJ1-1|TRBV7-9|-
CASSLEGGGTEAFF
TGTGCCAGCAGCTTAGAGGGGGGCGGCACTGAAGCTTTCTTT
>-|14|TRBJ1-2|TRBV28|TRBD1
CASLQYRGGYGYTF
TGTGCCAGCCTCCAATACAGGGGTGGCTATGGCTACACCTTC
>-|16|TRBJ2-1|TRBV5-1|TRBD2
CASSGLAGISYNEQFF
TGCGCCAGCAGCGGACTAGCGGGAATCTCCTACAATGAGCAGTTCTTC
>-|17|TRBJ2-2|TRBV19|-
CASTIRALPFNTGELFF
TGTGCCAGTACCATCCGGGCCTTACCTTTTAACACCGGGGAGCTGTTTTTT
>-|16|TRBJ1-2|TRBV2|-
CASSLGDFPRGYGYTF
TGTGCCAGCAGCCTGGGGGATTTTCCGAGGGGGTATGGCTACACCTTC
>-|18|TRBJ1-1|TRBV5-5|-
CASSLYPGGEGVNTEAFF
TGTGCCAGCAGCTTGTACCCCGGTGGGGAAGGAGTGAACACTGAAGCTTTCTTT
>-|16|TRBJ1-1|TRBV5-1|-
CASSLVGRGENTEAFF
TGCGCCAGCAGCTTGGTTGGACGGGGGGAGAACACTGAAGCTTTCTTT
>-|14|TRBJ1-4|TRBV2|TRBD1
CASMSFRGTGELFF
TGTGCCAGCATGAGCTTTAGAGGGACAGGGGAACTGTTTTTT
>-|15|TRBJ2-1|TRBV5-1|-
CASSLEGGSVYEQFF
TGCGCCAGCAGCTTGGAGGGGGGCTCTGTCTATGAGCAGTTCTTC